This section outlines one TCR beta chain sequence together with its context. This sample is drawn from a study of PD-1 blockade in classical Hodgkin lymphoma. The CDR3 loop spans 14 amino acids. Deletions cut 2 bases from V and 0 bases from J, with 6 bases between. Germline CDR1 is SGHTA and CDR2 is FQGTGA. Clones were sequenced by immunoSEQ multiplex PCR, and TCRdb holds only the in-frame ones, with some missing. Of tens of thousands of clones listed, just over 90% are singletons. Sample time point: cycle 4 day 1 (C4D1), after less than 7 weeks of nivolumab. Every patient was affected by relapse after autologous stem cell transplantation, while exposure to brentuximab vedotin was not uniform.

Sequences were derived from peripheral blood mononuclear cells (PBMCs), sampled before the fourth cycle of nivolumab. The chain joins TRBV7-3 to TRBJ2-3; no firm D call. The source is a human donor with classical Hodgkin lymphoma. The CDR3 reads CASSLGISTDTQYF. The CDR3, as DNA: TGTGCCAGCAGCTTAGGAATTAGCACAGATACGCAGTATTTT.